The 27 T cell receptor beta chains below come from one sample, sequenced in a study of CD8 T cells in ankylosing spondylitis. A single record per CDR3 protein comes from TCRdb applying MiXCR to the 5' RACE reads. In the table there are approximately 240,000 distinct CDR3 sequences, 8% to 11% of which are singletons. The sample consisted of blood, either unsorted or a sorted T cell fraction (not recorded which). Receptors originate from a male donor with ankylosing spondylitis or in good health (not recorded which).

This sequence joins TRBV30 and TRBJ2-3, with 8 bases identical to TRBD2. Trimming cost V 8 bases and J 5 bases; bases outside gene matches: 15. Germline-derived CDR1 and CDR2 are GTSNPN and SVGIG (reference sequence). This CDR3 has 15 amino acids. Here the CDR3 reads CATDKEAGVLDTQYF. The CDR3 region has the DNA TGTGCCACGGACAAGGAAGCGGGAGTTTTAGATACGCAGTATTTT.

This clonotype has a count of ten or more. The J gene is TRBJ1-1, the V gene TRBV6-4; 9 nucleotides align to TRBD1. The CDR3 runs to 14 residues. V was clipped by 6 bases and J by 1 base; unmatched bases: 3. The germline CDR1 and CDR2 sequences are MRHNA and SNTAGT. In DNA, the CDR3 is TGTGCCAGCAGGGAGACAGGGGGGAACACTGAAGCTTTCTTT. It encodes CASRETGGNTEAFF.

This clonotype was counted at least ten times. This chain links TRBV12-5 with TRBJ2-3; maybe TRBD1 (6 bases). The germline V gene encodes CDR1 LGHNT and CDR2 FRNRAP. V gave up 7 bases and J gave up 4 bases, with 18 bases separating them. There are 15 residues in the CDR3. The CDR3 loop is CASASNRANADTQYF. The DNA of the CDR3 is TGTGCTAGTGCCTCCAACAGGGCCAACGCAGATACGCAGTATTTT.

This clonotype was observed many times. The chain recombines TRBV14 with TRBJ2-7; tentatively, D is TRBD1 (6 bases). Looked up from germline, CDR1 is SGHDN and CDR2 is FVKESK. The CDR3 has 14 residues. Trimming pared 5 bases from V and 1 base from J, leaving 12 bases between. The CDR3 spells CASSAHRESYEQYF. CDR3 bases: TGTGCCAGCAGCGCCCACAGGGAATCCTACGAGCAGTACTTC.

Regarding this clonotype: A much larger clone sits a single nucleotide away, making a read error possible. This chain links TRBV2 with TRBJ2-2; no clear D. CDR3 size: 15 residues. V was clipped by 4 bases and J by 4 bases, with 13 bases between them. Germline V gene sequence: CDR1 SNHLY, CDR2 FYNNEI. The CDR3 bases are TGTGCCAGCAGTGGGAACAGAGTGGGCACCGGGGAGCTGTTTTTT. Its translation is CASSGNRVGTGELFF.

This clonotype showed up many times. The CDR3 loop is CSALDGALNTEAFF. The DNA for the CDR3 is TGCAGTGCTTTGGACGGAGCATTGAACACTGAAGCTTTCTTT. The V call is TRBV20-1, the J call TRBJ1-1, with D uncertain. V lost 5 bases and J lost 0, with 13 bases in between. CDR3 length equals 14 residues. Germline-derived CDR1 and CDR2 are DFQATT and SNEGSKA (reference sequence).

This clonotype was counted many times. Written as DNA, the CDR3 is TGTGCCAGCAGCCAAACGTCGTCCAGGGAGTTTTTGGACGAGCAGTACTTC. Its protein is CASSQTSSREFLDEQYF. This chain joins TRBV3-1 and TRBJ2-7; D assignment may be TRBD1 or TRBD2 (5 bases each). Germline assignment: CDR1 LGHDT and CDR2 YNNKEL (reference sequence). CDR3 length: 17 amino acids. V dropped 2 bases and J dropped 5 bases, with 22 bases sitting between them.

This rearrangement joins TRBV4-2 to TRBJ2-7; D is possibly TRBD1 (5 bases). Germline CDR1 LGHNA, CDR2 YNFKEQ. This CDR3 spans 15 amino acids. V was trimmed by 1 base and J by 3 bases, leaving 13 bases between them. For the CDR3, the DNA is TGTGCCAGCAGCCAAGGGACACCGATCGTCTACGAGCAGTACTTC. Its protein is CASSQGTPIVYEQYF.

The table lists this clonotype with many counts. V is TRBV5-1 and J is TRBJ2-6; 7 nucleotides line up with TRBD1. This CDR3 has 14 amino acids. Germline V gene lookup returns CDR1 SGHRS and CDR2 YFSETQ. After removal of 4 bases from V and 11 bases from J, the junction contained 9 bases not matched to a gene. As DNA, the CDR3 is TGCGCCAGCAGCGCGCAGGGGGTCGGGGACGTCCTGACTTTC. As protein: CASSAQGVGDVLTF.

This clonotype was counted between two and nine times. V and J are TRBV27 and TRBJ2-6; D perhaps matches TRBD2 (6 bases). Germline V lookup: CDR1 MNHEY, CDR2 SMNVEV (reference sequence). The CDR3 is made up of 16 amino acids. V was clipped by 4 bases and J by 2 bases, with 12 bases between them. The CDR3 coding sequence is TGTGCCAGCAGTTCTCGGGGGATCGCTGGGGCCAACGTCCTGACTTTC. Protein sequence: CASSSRGIAGANVLTF.

This clonotype was counted ten times or more. The chain employs TRBV20-1 and TRBJ2-7; D not resolved. The germline gives CDR1 DFQATT, CDR2 SNEGSKA (reference sequence). The CDR3 has 16 residues. V lost 0 bases and J 2 bases, leaving 17 bases between the germline ends. CDR3 nucleotide sequence: TGCAGTGCTAGAGATAGGAGAGGTTTAGGACCCTACGAGCAGTACTTC. It is translated as CSARDRRGLGPYEQYF.

This clonotype was seen repeatedly, ten times or more. The V call is TRBV27, the J call TRBJ2-1, with D possibly TRBD1 on 5 matching bases. The germline V and J ends were trimmed by 6 bases and 8 bases, with 14 bases remaining between them. Germline values: CDR1 MNHEY, CDR2 SMNVEV (reference sequence). CDR3 size: 13 residues. The CDR3 DNA sequence: TGTGCCAGCAGGGTACAGGCTCGCGATGAGCAGTTCTTC. Amino acids: CASRVQARDEQFF.

In this sample, this clonotype turned up many times. V and J are TRBV24-1 and TRBJ2-3; a possible D gene is TRBD1 (7 bases). V dropped 9 bases and J dropped 2 bases, with 11 bases sitting between them. Germline V CDR1 and CDR2: KGHDR, SFDVKD. The CDR3 loop spans 13 amino acids. The CDR3 protein is CATAGQLTDTQYF. The CDR3 DNA follows: TGTGCCACCGCGGGACAGCTCACAGATACGCAGTATTTT.

The table lists this clonotype with many counts. This sequence joins TRBV9 and TRBJ2-1, with 11 bases matching TRBD2. This CDR3 comprises 20 residues. Germline V gene lookup returns CDR1 SGDLS and CDR2 YYNGEE. Unmatched junction bases numbered 12, after V lost 1 base and J lost 0 bases. CDR3 DNA sequence: TGTGCCAGCAGCGTAAGGGTCGGGACTAGCGGTAGTGACTCCTACAATGAGCAGTTCTTC. It codes for CASSVRVGTSGSDSYNEQFF. Full variable domain (rest looked up from reference TRBV9 and TRBJ2-1): DSGVTQTPKHLITATGQRVTLRCSPRSGDLSVYWYQQSLDQGLQFLIQYYNGEERAKGNILERFSAQQFPDLHSELNLSSLELGDSALYFCASSVRVGTSGSDSYNEQFFGPGTRLTVL.

V and J are TRBV6-5 and TRBJ2-7; either TRBD1 or TRBD2 may fit D (5 bases each). Trimming removed 0 bases at V and 0 bases at J, with 9 bases between. Per germline, CDR1 MNHEY and CDR2 SVGAGI. This CDR3 is built from 15 residues. The CDR3 region has the DNA TGTGCCAGCAGTTACTCGAACGGGGCCTCCTACGAGCAGTACTTC. Its translation is CASSYSNGASYEQYF.

This clonotype was recorded many times. The genes are TRBV20-1 and TRBJ2-1, with D uncertain. Trimming stripped 1 base from V and 0 bases from J, with 10 bases between. Per the germline V gene, CDR1 is DFQATT and CDR2 is SNEGSKA (reference sequence). The length of the CDR3 is 15 residues. CDR3 loop: CSARGANISYNEQFF. CDR3 bases: TGCAGTGCTAGAGGGGCCAATATCTCCTACAATGAGCAGTTCTTC.

This clonotype came up a few times. The genes are TRBV10-3 and TRBJ1-1; no clear D. The CDR3 has 13 residues. Deletions cut 3 bases from V and 3 bases from J, with 8 bases between. CDR1 is ENHRY and CDR2 is SYGVKD in the germline V gene. The CDR3 bases are TGTGCCATCAGTGATTTCGGGGACACTGAAGCTTTCTTT. This sequence encodes CAISDFGDTEAFF.

This clonotype showed up many times. The chain uses TRBV7-2 and TRBJ2-7; D call uncertain. The CDR3 sequence is 11 residues long. In germline, CDR1 is SGHTA, CDR2 FQGNSA. The V and J ends lost 3 bases and 5 bases respectively, with 5 bases between them. CDR3 bases: TGTGCCAGCAGCTTTATGGACGAGCAGTACTTC. Encoded protein: CASSFMDEQYF. Drawing the rest from reference TRBV7-2 and TRBJ2-7, the complete variable domain is GAGVSQSPSNKVTEKGKDVELRCDPISGHTALYWYRQSLGQGLEFLIYFQGNSAPDKSGLPSDRFSAERTGGSVSTLTIQRTQQEDSAVYLCASSFMDEQYFGPGTRLTVT.

This clonotype was counted at least ten times. The chain has TRBV5-1 and TRBJ1-5; a possible D gene is TRBD1 (6 bases). The V end lost 0 bases, the J end lost 6 bases, and 10 bases lay between the germline ends. Per the germline V gene, CDR1 is SGHRS and CDR2 is YFSETQ. This CDR3 region has 14 residues. CDR3 bases: TGCGCCAGCAGCTTGGAGGCAGGGGTTCAGCCCCAGCATTTT. It translates to CASSLEAGVQPQHF. The variable domain in full, completed from reference TRBV5-1 and TRBJ1-5, reads KAGVTQTPRYLIKTRGQQVTLSCSPISGHRSVSWYQQTPGQGLQFLFEYFSETQRNKGNFPGRFSGRQFSNSRSEMNVSTLELGDSALYLCASSLEAGVQPQHFGDGTRLSIL.

As regards this clonotype: A much larger clone lies a single base off, so this may be a read error. The chain is built from TRBV12-3 or TRBV12-4 and TRBJ1-5; 10 bases fit TRBD1. CDR3 length: 14 amino acids. This CDR3 is CASSWDRGRQLQHF. Written as DNA, the CDR3 is TGTGCCAGCAGTTGGGACAGGGGACGTCAGCTCCAGCATTTT.

V is TRBV2 and J is TRBJ2-6; D not resolved. V was shortened by 7 bases and J by 0 bases, with 7 bases between the two germline ends. CDR3 length: 14 amino acids. Germline CDR1 and CDR2: SNHLY and FYNNEI. The CDR3 bases are TGTGCCAGCAAAAAAAGCTCTGGGGCCAACGTCCTGACTTTC. Residues: CASKKSSGANVLTF.

This clonotype was detected ten times or more. The genes are TRBV3-1 and TRBJ2-7; D is possibly TRBD2 (5 bases). This CDR3 region has 15 residues. With 5 bases removed from V and 3 bases from J, the gap between germline ends came to 17 bases. CDR1 is LGHDT and CDR2 is YNNKEL in the germline V gene (reference sequence). The CDR3 region is CASSYSAGKNYEQYF. CDR3 DNA sequence: TGTGCCAGCAGCTACTCCGCCGGGAAGAACTACGAGCAGTACTTC.

This clonotype was recorded at least ten times. The chain links TRBV5-1 to TRBJ1-1; D unclear. Germline loops: CDR1 SGHRS, CDR2 YFSETQ. The CDR3 length is 12 residues. Trimming stripped 0 bases from V and 10 bases from J, with 10 bases between. The CDR3 region is CASSLDRNRAFF. Here the CDR3 DNA reads TGCGCCAGCAGCTTGGACAGAAACCGAGCTTTCTTT.

Ten or more counts support this clonotype. The chain joins TRBV25-1 to TRBJ1-1; unclear D gene. Trimming stripped 3 bases from V and 1 base from J, with 12 bases between. There are 15 residues in the CDR3. Germline values: CDR1 MGHDK, CDR2 SYGVNS. The DNA for the CDR3 is TGTGCCAGCAGTGACCCAAGAGACGCGAACACTGAAGCTTTCTTT. Amino acids: CASSDPRDANTEAFF.

V gene TRBV29-1 combines with J gene TRBJ1-2, with 11 bases fitting TRBD1. Germline lookup yields CDR1 SQVTM and CDR2 ANQGSEA. CDR3 length: 15 amino acids. The J segment lost 6 bases and the V segment lost 0 bases, leaving 6 bases of the junction unmatched. CDR3 nucleotide sequence: TGCAGCGTTGAAGATCCCTGGACAGGGGGCGATGGCTACACCTTC. This gives the protein CSVEDPWTGGDGYTF.

This clonotype was observed at least ten times. The chain uses TRBV20-1 and TRBJ2-1; TRBD2 aligns across 8 bases. The germline CDR1 and CDR2 sequences are DFQATT and SNEGSKA (reference sequence). The CDR3 contains 15 residues. With V trimmed by 6 bases and J by 6 bases, 13 bases remained unmatched. For the CDR3, the DNA is TGCAGTGCCCGCCCTTCGACTAGCGCACCCAATGAGCAGTTCTTC. Its protein product is CSARPSTSAPNEQFF.

The V gene is TRBV20-1, the J gene TRBJ2-3; 8 bases map to TRBD1. V shed 6 bases, J shed 3 bases, and the junction held 8 bases outside the gene matches. Germline V gene sequence: CDR1 DFQATT, CDR2 SNEGSKA (reference sequence). The CDR3 length is 14 residues. In DNA, the CDR3 is TGCAGTGCAAAGCAGGGGGCGCGGACAGATACGCAGTATTTT. Protein: CSAKQGARTDTQYF.